This T cell receptor beta chain was retrieved from a study of regulatory T cells in long-lasting Graves disease. Specified time point: persistent/refractory GD, antithyroid drugs over 5 years with positive TRAb. Extracted PBMC RNA gave rise to the TCR library. The CDR3 length is 15 residues. Germline V gives CDR1 MNHEY, CDR2 SMNVEV (reference sequence). The V gene end was trimmed by 6 bases and the J gene end by 6 bases; junction bases not matched to a gene: 8. In this sample, this clonotype turned up a few times. With iRepertoire HTBI primers and Arm-PCR of CDR3 regions, TCR beta libraries were built. TCRdb reprocessed the multiplex PCR reads via MiXCR and lists one record per CDR3 protein. The table records approximately 690,000 distinct CDR3 sequences, around 32% of them present only once.

The chain is built from TRBV27 and TRBJ1-5, with TRBD1 identical over 10 bases. The sequenced sample was peripheral blood mononuclear cells (PBMCs), obtained when the disease was refractory, from a patient treated with antithyroid drugs. The TCR sequence derives from a female donor with Graves disease. CDR3 amino acids: CASRKTGGRSQPQHF. CDR3 in DNA: TGTGCCAGCAGGAAGACAGGGGGCAGGAGTCAGCCCCAGCATTTT.